The 22 T cell receptor beta chains below all came from one sample that was sequenced in a study of T cells in Graves' hyperthyroidism and ophthalmopathy. RNA transcripts gave rise to amplified TCR beta CDR3 regions. HTBI primers drove first-round RT-PCR of the TCR CDR3. In TCRdb, the multiplex PCR reads were re-called with MiXCR into one record per CDR3 protein. There are about 340,000 distinct CDR3 sequences in the sample; around a fifth occur only once, and 50% lies in the top ten. The sequenced sample was blood. These receptors all stem from a woman in her forties or fifties with Graves' hyperthyroidism.

This clonotype occurred many times. The chain has TRBV5-1 and TRBJ2-1; 11 positions match TRBD2. The junction had 9 bases not matched to a gene; V was cut back by 7 bases and J by 6 bases. CDR3 size: 15 residues. Germline V gives CDR1 SGHRS, CDR2 YFSETQ. The CDR3 DNA reads as TGCGCCAGCCGAACCCTAGCGGGGGGCTTCAATGAGCAGTTCTTC. This sequence encodes CASRTLAGGFNEQFF.

There are many counts of this clonotype. V is TRBV27 and J is TRBJ1-3, with D unresolved. Germline-derived CDR1 and CDR2 are MNHEY and SMNVEV (reference sequence). The CDR3 runs 16 residues. Trimming took off 0 bases at V and 0 bases at J, with 9 bases between the two ends. Here the CDR3 DNA reads TGTGCCAGCAGTTTATCGCAGGCCTCCTCTGGAAACACCATATATTTT. Amino acid sequence: CASSLSQASSGNTIYF.

This clonotype was recorded at least ten times. The chain joins TRBV12-3 or TRBV12-4 to TRBJ2-1; D perhaps matches TRBD2 (5 bases). The CDR3 runs to 12 residues. CDR3 in amino acids: CAAGNSYNEQFF. CDR3 coding DNA: TGTGCTGCGGGTAATTCCTACAATGAGCAGTTCTTC.

V is TRBV29-1 and J is TRBJ2-3; D could derive from TRBD1 or TRBD2 (5 bases each). Germline loops: CDR1 SQVTM, CDR2 ANQGSEA. This CDR3 has 12 amino acids. V was shortened by 4 bases and J by 7 bases, with 12 bases between the two germline ends. The CDR3 reads CSVGQGANTQYF. CDR3 nucleotides: TGCAGCGTTGGGCAGGGAGCGAATACGCAGTATTTT.

The rearrangement joins TRBV29-1 to TRBJ2-7; no definite D call. The CDR3 extends over 11 amino acids. CDR1 and CDR2 (germline): SQVTM, ANQGSEA. Trimming took 0 bases from V and 1 from J, leaving 1 base between them. DNA for the CDR3: TGCAGCGTTGAAGAGTCCTACGAGCAGTACTTC. Its protein product is CSVEESYEQYF.

This clonotype was seen ten or more times. This chain uses TRBV12-3 or TRBV12-4 with TRBJ1-5, with D possibly TRBD1 on 5 matching bases. Trimming removed 2 bases from V and 1 base from J, with 12 bases in between. This CDR3 spans 16 amino acids. The DNA of the CDR3 is TGTGCCAGCAGTTTATGGTTGGGACCGAGCAATCAGCCCCAGCATTTT. It encodes CASSLWLGPSNQPQHF.

The rearrangement uses TRBV6-1 and TRBJ2-2; D not resolved. This CDR3 comprises 12 residues. The V and J ends lost 8 bases and 6 bases respectively, with 10 bases between them. Per germline, CDR1 MNHNS and CDR2 SASEGT. This CDR3 is CASSWRSGELFF. CDR3 DNA: TGTGCCAGCTCTTGGCGATCCGGGGAGCTGTTTTTT.

This clonotype was observed at least ten times. The rearrangement links TRBV7-8 to TRBJ2-7; D tentatively fits TRBD1 or TRBD2 (5 bases each). The germline V gene encodes CDR1 SGHVS and CDR2 FQNEAQ. V shed 0 bases and J shed 7 bases, with 16 bases lying between them. This CDR3 contains 15 residues. The CDR3 spells CASSLAGEYWWEQYF. Written as DNA, the CDR3 is TGTGCCAGCAGCTTAGCGGGGGAGTACTGGTGGGAGCAGTACTTC.

This clonotype was seen many times. The rearrangement joins TRBV6-1 to TRBJ2-3; 9 bases line up with TRBD1. Trimming cost V 5 bases and J 3 bases; bases outside gene matches: 6. Germline loops: CDR1 MNHNS, CDR2 SASEGT. The CDR3 extends over 15 amino acids. This CDR3 reads CASSSDRGSTDTQYF. Written as DNA, the CDR3 is TGTGCCAGCAGTTCCGACAGGGGGTCAACAGATACGCAGTATTTT.

Details on this clonotype: One end of the junction fails to match germline, which may point to a read error. V is TRBV11-2 and J is TRBJ2-2; 7 nucleotides align to TRBD1. Germline values: CDR1 SGHAT, CDR2 FQNNGV. The CDR3 covers 14 residues. CDR3 protein: CASSSKTGAGELVF. DNA for the CDR3: TGTGCCAGCAGCTCTAAAACAGGGGCCGGGGAGCTGGTTTTT.

V usage is TRBV6-5 and J usage is TRBJ1-5; a weak D match, TRBD1 (5 bases). Per germline, CDR1 MNHEY and CDR2 SVGAGI. CDR3 size: 16 residues. V was shortened by 6 bases and J by 0 bases, with 15 bases between the two germline ends. In nucleotides, the CDR3 is TGTGCCAGCAGCTCACTCCAGGGTTATAGCAATCAGCCCCAGCATTTT. This codes for CASSSLQGYSNQPQHF.

This clonotype was counted between two and nine times. The V gene is TRBV7-9, the J gene TRBJ1-2; 12 nucleotides match TRBD1. The junction had 2 bases not matched to a gene; V was cut back by 4 bases and J by 8 bases. The CDR3 has 13 amino acids. Looked up from germline, CDR1 is SEHNR and CDR2 is FQNEAQ (reference sequence). CDR3 in amino acids: CASSYGTGGGYTF. Written as DNA, the CDR3 is TGTGCCAGCAGCTACGGGACAGGGGGCGGCTACACCTTC.

This clonotype was found many times. V gene TRBV28 combines with J gene TRBJ1-5; TRBD1 matches at 7 bases. Germline trimming cut 1 base from V and 1 base from J; bases unmatched to any gene: 22. This CDR3 is built from 22 residues. Germline CDR1 MDHEN, CDR2 SYDVKM. CDR3 region: CASSLYILPRQGKIESNQPQHF. The CDR3 region has the DNA TGTGCCAGCAGTTTATATATACTCCCCCGACAGGGTAAAATCGAGAGCAATCAGCCCCAGCATTTT. The whole variable domain, remainder taken from reference TRBV28 and TRBJ1-5, is DVKVTQSSRYLVKRTGEKVFLECVQDMDHENMFWYRQDPGLGLRLIYFSYDVKMKEKGDIPEGYSVSREKKERFSLILESASTNQTSMYLCASSLYILPRQGKIESNQPQHFGDGTRLSIL.

A note on this clonotype: It may be a read error: a sequence one base away is much more abundant. The J gene is TRBJ1-1, the V gene TRBV30; the D gene is possibly TRBD1 (6 bases). The length of the CDR3 is 13 residues. With 0 bases removed from V and 9 bases from J, the gap between germline ends came to 14 bases. The germline gives CDR1 GTSNPN, CDR2 SVGIG (reference sequence). This CDR3 reads CAWSVPRGAKAFF. The DNA of the CDR3 is TGTGCCTGGAGTGTACCACGGGGGGCGAAAGCTTTCTTT.

This clonotype showed up just a few times. The chain uses TRBV11-1 and TRBJ2-5; maybe TRBD1 (6 bases). Trimming pared 2 bases from V and 4 bases from J, leaving 11 bases between. CDR3 length equals 14 residues. The germline CDR1 and CDR2 sequences are SGHAT and FQDESV (reference sequence). DNA for the CDR3: TGTGCCAGCAGCTTACGGCAGGGGTTAGAGACCCAGTACTTC. Translating gives CASSLRQGLETQYF.

The chain has TRBV25-1 and TRBJ1-1, with 8 nucleotides matching TRBD1. Germline V gene data show CDR1 as MGHDK and CDR2 as SYGVNS. After removal of 4 bases from V and 5 bases from J, the junction contained 6 bases not matched to a gene. The CDR3 has 14 amino acids. CDR3 bases: TGTGCCAGCAGTGTGACAGGGGTAGGAACTGAAGCTTTCTTT. Amino acid sequence: CASSVTGVGTEAFF.

This clonotype occurred many times. This chain links TRBV5-1 with TRBJ2-2; D may be TRBD2 (5 bases). From germline, CDR1 is SGHRS and CDR2 YFSETQ. CDR3 length: 16 residues. The V and J ends lost 4 bases and 0 bases respectively, with 13 bases between them. The CDR3 sequence: CASSPRGDSNTGELFF. CDR3 coding DNA: TGCGCCAGCAGCCCACGGGGAGATTCGAACACCGGGGAGCTGTTTTTT.

This clonotype came up many times. The rearrangement uses TRBV2 and TRBJ1-3; D might be TRBD1 (5 bases). The CDR3 runs 16 residues. The germline V and J ends were trimmed by 4 bases and 0 bases, with 13 bases remaining between them. Germline CDR1 is SNHLY and CDR2 is FYNNEI. Here the CDR3 DNA reads TGTGCCAGCAGTGCAGGGTCTCGCTTCTCTGGAAACACCATATATTTT. The encoded protein is CASSAGSRFSGNTIYF.

The chain is built from TRBV7-9 and TRBJ2-2, with no clear D. This CDR3 region has 13 residues. The V gene lost 5 bases and the J gene lost 5 bases, with 9 bases spanning the gap. Germline CDR1 is SEHNR and CDR2 is FQNEAQ (reference sequence). The CDR3 loop is CASSQTWTGELFF. The CDR3 DNA reads as TGTGCCAGCAGCCAGACCTGGACCGGGGAGCTGTTTTTT. The full variable domain, with the rest looked up from reference TRBV7-9 and TRBJ2-2, is DTGVSQNPRHKITKRGQNVTFRCDPISEHNRLYWYRQTLGQGPEFLTYFQNEAQLEKSRLLSDRFSAERPKGSFSTLEIQRTEQGDSAMYLCASSQTWTGELFFGEGSRLTVL.

This clonotype came up many times. The chain carries TRBV20-1 and TRBJ2-5; 7 bases align to TRBD1. Losses at the gene ends were 5 bases for V and 1 base for J; bases not matched to a gene: 13. Germline V gives CDR1 DFQATT, CDR2 SNEGSKA (reference sequence). CDR3 length: 16 residues. CDR3 residues: CSAPRDQDRVQETQYF. The CDR3 DNA follows: TGCAGTGCTCCCCGGGACCAAGACAGGGTCCAAGAGACCCAGTACTTC.

The table lists this clonotype with many counts. This chain uses TRBV7-8 with TRBJ1-5, with a weak D call TRBD1 (5 bases). This CDR3 comprises 18 residues. The germline V gene encodes CDR1 SGHVS and CDR2 FQNEAQ. V gave up 0 bases and J gave up 0 bases, with 15 bases separating them. The CDR3 sequence is CASSLAGSGRNSNQPQHF. Written as DNA, the CDR3 is TGTGCCAGCAGCTTAGCGGGCTCGGGGCGGAATAGCAATCAGCCCCAGCATTTT.

This chain uses TRBV14 with TRBJ1-4; D ambiguous. The CDR3 extends over 16 amino acids. V dropped 3 bases and J dropped 10 bases, with 21 bases sitting between them. Germline V gives CDR1 SGHDN, CDR2 FVKESK. The CDR3 DNA follows: TGTGCCAGCAGCCATTCAGGCCGCCGATCAGGTGGAAAACTGTTTTTT. The encoded protein is CASSHSGRRSGGKLFF.